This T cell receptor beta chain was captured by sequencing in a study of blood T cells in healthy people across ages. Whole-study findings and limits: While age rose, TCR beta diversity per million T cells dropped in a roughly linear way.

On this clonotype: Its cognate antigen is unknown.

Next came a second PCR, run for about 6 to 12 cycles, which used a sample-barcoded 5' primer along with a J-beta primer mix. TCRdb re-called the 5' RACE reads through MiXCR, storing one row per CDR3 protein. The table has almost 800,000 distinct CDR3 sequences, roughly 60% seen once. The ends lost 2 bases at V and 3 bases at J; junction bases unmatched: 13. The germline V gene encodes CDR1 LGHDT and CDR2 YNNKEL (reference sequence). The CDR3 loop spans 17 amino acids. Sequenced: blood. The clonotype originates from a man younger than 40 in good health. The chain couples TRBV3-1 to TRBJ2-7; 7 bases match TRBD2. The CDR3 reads CASSQSLGLADSYEQYF. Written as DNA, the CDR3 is TGTGCCAGCAGCCAATCGCTAGGGCTAGCGGATAGCTACGAGCAGTACTTC.